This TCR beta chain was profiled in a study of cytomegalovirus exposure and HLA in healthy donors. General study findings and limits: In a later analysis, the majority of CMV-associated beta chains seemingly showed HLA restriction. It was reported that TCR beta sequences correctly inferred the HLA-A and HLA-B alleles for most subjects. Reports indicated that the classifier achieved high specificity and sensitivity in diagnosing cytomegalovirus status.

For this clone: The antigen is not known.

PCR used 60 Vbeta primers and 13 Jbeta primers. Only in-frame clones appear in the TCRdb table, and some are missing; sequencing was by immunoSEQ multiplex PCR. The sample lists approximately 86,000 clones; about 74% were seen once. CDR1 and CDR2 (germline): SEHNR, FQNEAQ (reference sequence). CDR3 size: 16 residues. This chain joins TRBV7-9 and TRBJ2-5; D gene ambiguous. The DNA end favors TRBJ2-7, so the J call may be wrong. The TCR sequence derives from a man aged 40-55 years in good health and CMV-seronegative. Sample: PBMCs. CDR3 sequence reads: CASSLVAVPFRYEQYF. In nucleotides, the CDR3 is TGTGCCAGCAGCTTAGTAGCAGTGCCTTTTAGGTACGAGCAGTACTTC.